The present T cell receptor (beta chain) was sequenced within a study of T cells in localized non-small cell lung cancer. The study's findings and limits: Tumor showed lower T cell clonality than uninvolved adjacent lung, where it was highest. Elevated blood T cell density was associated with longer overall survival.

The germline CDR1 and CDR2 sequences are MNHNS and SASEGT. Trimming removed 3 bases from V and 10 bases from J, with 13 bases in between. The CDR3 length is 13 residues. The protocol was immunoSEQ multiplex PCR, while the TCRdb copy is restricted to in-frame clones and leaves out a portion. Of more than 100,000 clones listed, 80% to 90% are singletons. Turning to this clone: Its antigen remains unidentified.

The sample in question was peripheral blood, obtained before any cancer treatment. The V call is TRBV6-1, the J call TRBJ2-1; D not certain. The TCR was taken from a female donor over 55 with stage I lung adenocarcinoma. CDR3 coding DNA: TGTGCCAGCAGTGAGAAAGGATGGGGAGAGCAGTTCTTC. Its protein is CASSEKGWGEQFF.